Listed below are T cell receptor beta chains from one sample, sequenced in a study of blood T cell repertoires in COVID-19. Using immunoSEQ multiplex PCR, the repertoire was profiled, and TCRdb retains in-frame clones only, with some absent. Here the sample spans 150,000 or so clones, 85% to 90% being singletons. Source material: peripheral blood. Source of these receptors: a man aged 80 or over with acute or convalescent COVID-19. CDR3s include the opening cysteine and the closing phenylalanine or tryptophan. The order of the fields is CDR3 DNA, CDR3 protein, V gene, D gene, J gene, clone size. D genes are given only for firm matches. Not every row has a clone size; where given, it reads once, few, many or a size class.

DNA: TGTGCCAGCAGTCTCCCGCAGGGGCTTGCTTTCTTT; CDR3: CASSLPQGLAFF; V: TRBV28; D: NA; J: TRBJ1-1; size: NA
DNA: TGTGCCAGCAGTTTAGCTAGCGGGCCAGATACGCAGTATTTT; CDR3: CASSLASGPDTQYF; V: TRBV28; D: TRBD2; J: TRBJ2-3; size: NA
DNA: TGTGCCAGCAGCGATAATACAGGGGCCCAGGGGAGTTCACCCCTCCACTTT; CDR3: CASSDNTGAQGSSPLHF; V: TRBV27; D: TRBD1; J: TRBJ1-6; size: NA
DNA: TGTGCCAGCAGCTTATCAGGACAGGCCTCCCGAGAGCAGTACTTC; CDR3: CASSLSGQASREQYF; V: TRBV7-8; D: TRBD1; J: TRBJ2-7; size: NA
DNA: TGTGCCAGCAGCCAAGTAAGGGGTTCCAATTCACCCCTCCACTTT; CDR3: CASSQVRGSNSPLHF; V: TRBV14; D: NA; J: TRBJ1-6; size: NA
DNA: TGTGCCAGCAGAAAACAGGGTCGGGTGAACACCATATATTTT; CDR3: CASRKQGRVNTIYF; V: TRBV6-5; D: NA; J: TRBJ1-3; size: NA
DNA: TGTGCCAGCAGCTTGAACAGTAACTATGGCTACACCTTC; CDR3: CASSLNSNYGYTF; V: TRBV5-6; D: NA; J: TRBJ1-2; size: NA
DNA: TGTGCCAGCAGCCTTTTGAAAGGACTCTATGGCTACACCTTC; CDR3: CASSLLKGLYGYTF; V: TRBV27; D: NA; J: TRBJ1-2; size: NA
DNA: TGTGCCAGCACCTCATACCTCCGGACTAGCGGGGGGGCCTGGCAAGAGACCCAGTACTTC; CDR3: CASTSYLRTSGGAWQETQYF; V: TRBV28; D: TRBD2; J: TRBJ2-5; size: NA
DNA: TGTGCCAGCAGTAAACAGGGTCTGAGCCCCGGGGAGCTGTTTTTT; CDR3: CASSKQGLSPGELFF; V: TRBV25-1; D: NA; J: TRBJ2-2; size: NA
DNA: TGTGCCAGCAGCTTTAGCCACACAGATACGCAGTATTTT; CDR3: CASSFSHTDTQYF; V: TRBV11-1; D: NA; J: TRBJ2-3; size: NA
DNA: TGCGCCAGCAGCTCTCGGACAGGGAGCTCTGGAAACACCATATATTTT; CDR3: CASSSRTGSSGNTIYF; V: TRBV5-1; D: TRBD1; J: TRBJ1-3; size: NA
DNA: TGTGCCAGCAGTGAGAGGGGACAGCTCGCTTTACCCCTCCACTTT; CDR3: CASSERGQLALPLHF; V: TRBV6-1; D: TRBD1; J: TRBJ1-6; size: NA
DNA: TGTGCCAGCAGCTTATTTGTCCGTGAGGGTGAAAAACTGTTTTTT; CDR3: CASSLFVREGEKLFF; V: TRBV7-2; D: NA; J: TRBJ1-4; size: few
DNA: TGTGCCAGCAGCTTAGAGGGGGTCGGTCAGCCCCAGCATTTT; CDR3: CASSLEGVGQPQHF; V: TRBV7-2; D: NA; J: TRBJ1-5; size: few
DNA: TGTGCCAGCTCACCACGGGCTAGCGGGTCCTACGAGCAGTACTTC; CDR3: CASSPRASGSYEQYF; V: TRBV18; D: TRBD2; J: TRBJ2-7; size: NA
DNA: TGCGCCAGCAGCTTGGGAGCGATGAACACTGAAGCTTTCTTT; CDR3: CASSLGAMNTEAFF; V: TRBV5-1; D: NA; J: TRBJ1-1; size: NA
DNA: TGTGCCAGCCAGACAGACCTCGATAATTCACCCCTCCACTTT; CDR3: CASQTDLDNSPLHF; V: TRBV9; D: NA; J: TRBJ1-6; size: once
DNA: TGTGCCAGTAGTATAAGACAGGGAATGTTCACTGAAGCTTTCTTT; CDR3: CASSIRQGMFTEAFF; V: TRBV19; D: TRBD1; J: TRBJ1-1; size: NA
DNA: TGTGCCACCAGCAGAGCTCTCGGGACTAGCCGTTACAATGAGCAGTTCTTC; CDR3: CATSRALGTSRYNEQFF; V: TRBV15; D: TRBD2; J: TRBJ2-1; size: once
DNA: TGTGCCAGCAGCTCCGGGACAGGGCCGGGCACAGATACGCAGTATTTT; CDR3: CASSSGTGPGTDTQYF; V: TRBV11-3; D: TRBD1; J: TRBJ2-3; size: few
DNA: TGTGCCAGTAGTATGCTCAGCGGGGGGGGAGATACGCAGTATTTT; CDR3: CASSMLSGGGDTQYF; V: TRBV19; D: TRBD2; J: TRBJ2-3; size: NA
DNA: TGTGCCAGTAGTATAGGAGGAGGTTTGGGCCAGCCCCAGCATTTT; CDR3: CASSIGGGLGQPQHF; V: TRBV19; D: NA; J: TRBJ1-5; size: NA
DNA: TGCGCCAGCAGTCGAACCCGACAAAATCCGGGACAGGGGGCGAATGAGCAGTTCTTC; CDR3: CASSRTRQNPGQGANEQFF; V: TRBV10-2; D: TRBD1; J: TRBJ2-1; size: NA
DNA: TGTGCCACCAGCAGCTTTCGCGGGAGCGGCTACGAGCAGTACTTC; CDR3: CATSSFRGSGYEQYF; V: TRBV15; D: TRBD2; J: TRBJ2-7; size: NA
DNA: TGTGCCAGTAGTCCTTCGACAGGGGCGATGAACACTGAAGCTTTCTTT; CDR3: CASSPSTGAMNTEAFF; V: TRBV19; D: TRBD1; J: TRBJ1-1; size: few
DNA: TGTGCCAGCAGCTTAGGCCTCTACAATGAGCAGTTCTTC; CDR3: CASSLGLYNEQFF; V: TRBV7-3; D: NA; J: TRBJ2-1; size: NA
DNA: TGTGCCTGGAGTGTCGACTTGTGGGTACCGCACAATGAGCAGTTCTTC; CDR3: CAWSVDLWVPHNEQFF; V: TRBV30; D: NA; J: TRBJ2-1; size: NA
DNA: TGTGCCAGCAGCTTGGACATCGGGGTTAAAGGCTACACCTTC; CDR3: CASSLDIGVKGYTF; V: TRBV5-8; D: NA; J: TRBJ1-2; size: once
DNA: TGTGCCAGCAGCCTCGGGACTAGCGGGAGCAATGAGCAGTTCTTC; CDR3: CASSLGTSGSNEQFF; V: TRBV9; D: TRBD2; J: TRBJ2-1; size: NA
DNA: TGCAGCGCTGGGACAGGGGAAGCAGATACGCAGTATTTT; CDR3: CSAGTGEADTQYF; V: TRBV29-1; D: TRBD1; J: TRBJ2-3; size: NA
DNA: TGTGCCAGCAGTGGTCTCGCGGGGGGCTACGAGCAGTACTTC; CDR3: CASSGLAGGYEQYF; V: TRBV2; D: TRBD2; J: TRBJ2-7; size: once
DNA: TGTGCCAGCACCCAAAACAATCAGCCCCAGCATTTT; CDR3: CASTQNNQPQHF; V: TRBV6-5; D: NA; J: TRBJ1-5; size: NA
DNA: TGTGCCATCAGTGAGGCACCCGGGATAGCTAACGAGCAGTACTTC; CDR3: CAISEAPGIANEQYF; V: TRBV10-3; D: NA; J: TRBJ2-7; size: once
DNA: TGCGCCAGCAGCCGGCAGCCGACAGGGCAGAATGAAAAACTGTTTTTT; CDR3: CASSRQPTGQNEKLFF; V: TRBV5-1; D: TRBD1; J: TRBJ1-4; size: NA
DNA: TGTGCCAGCAGCCCCAGGGGCTCCTACAATGAGCAGTTCTTC; CDR3: CASSPRGSYNEQFF; V: TRBV7-9; D: NA; J: TRBJ2-1; size: NA
DNA: TGTGCCAGCAGCCACCTTAGTACCTACAATGAGCAGTTCTTC; CDR3: CASSHLSTYNEQFF; V: TRBV3-1/TRBV3-2; D: NA; J: TRBJ2-1; size: NA
DNA: TGTGCCAGCAGTGAAAGTTGGGGGGGCCGGGAAAAACTGTTTTTT; CDR3: CASSESWGGREKLFF; V: TRBV6-1; D: NA; J: TRBJ1-4; size: NA
DNA: TGTGCCAGCTCATCCACGGGTAACCCGGAAAATTCTGAGACCCAGTACTTC; CDR3: CASSSTGNPENSETQYF; V: TRBV18; D: NA; J: TRBJ2-5; size: NA
DNA: TGTGCCAGTACTTCCCCGGGGACGAACACCGGGGAGCTGTTTTTT; CDR3: CASTSPGTNTGELFF; V: TRBV19; D: NA; J: TRBJ2-2; size: NA
DNA: TGTGCCAGCAGCTTGCAGGCCACAGATACGCAGTATTTT; CDR3: CASSLQATDTQYF; V: TRBV5-4; D: NA; J: TRBJ2-3; size: once
DNA: TGCGCCAGCAGCTTGGCGTGGGGGGAACATGAAAAACTGTTTTTT; CDR3: CASSLAWGEHEKLFF; V: TRBV5-1; D: NA; J: TRBJ1-4; size: NA
DNA: TGTGCCAGCAGCTTAGCTAGCGGGGGACCGGCGAACACCGGGGAGCTGTTTTTT; CDR3: CASSLASGGPANTGELFF; V: TRBV7-8; D: TRBD2; J: TRBJ2-2; size: NA
DNA: TGCAGCGTTTACCGACTAGCAGCTAGCACAGATACGCAGTATTTT; CDR3: CSVYRLAASTDTQYF; V: TRBV29-1; D: TRBD2; J: TRBJ2-3; size: once
DNA: TGTGCCTGGGATAAAGGAGTCACTGAAGCTTTCTTT; CDR3: CAWDKGVTEAFF; V: TRBV30; D: NA; J: TRBJ1-1; size: NA
DNA: TGTGCCAGCAGCCGAGCCTCCAGAAATAGCAATCAGCCCCAGCATTTT; CDR3: CASSRASRNSNQPQHF; V: TRBV7-8; D: NA; J: TRBJ1-5; size: NA